This T cell receptor beta chain was documented in a study of siplizumab effects on memory and regulatory T cells. Findings of the study overall: Alloreactive sequences from unstimulated CD4+ memory cells fell significantly with siplizumab. The study found naive T cells seemingly more diverse than memory cells and seemingly major alloresponse contributors.

Cells of the mixed lymphocyte reaction were cocultured at 37 degrees C for 5 to 6 days. By share, this clone ranks as medium-sized. What it binds is not known. Repertoires were generated with immunoSEQ multiplex PCR, while TCRdb's copy carries only in-frame clones and drops some. The profile covers 9,000 to 13,000 clones, with around 45% appearing a single time and roughly 10% taken by the ten largest. Germline CDR1 and CDR2: MGHRA and YSYEKL. The CDR3 is 17 amino acids. The V segment lost 0 bases and the J segment 3 bases; nucleotides outside the gene matches: 7. The J gene is TRBJ1-2, the V gene TRBV4-1, with 10 bases identical to TRBD1. Sequencing was carried out using CFSE-low (dividing) CD8+ T cells sorted from an allogeneic mixed lymphocyte reaction. The origin of this receptor is a human donor in good health; the cells came from an allogeneic mixed lymphocyte reaction. CDR3 nucleotide sequence: TGCGCCAGCAGCCAAGAAAGGGACAGGGGTTCGTACTATGGCTACACCTTC. It codes for CASSQERDRGSYYGYTF.